This passage covers 8 T cell receptor gamma chains from one sample sequenced in a study of γδ T cells in repeated Plasmodium falciparum infection. Flow sorting of PBMC yielded separate Vgamma9/Vdelta2+ and Vdelta2-negative gammadelta T cell populations for bulk repertoire analysis. TCRdb re-called clones from the multiplex PCR reads using CATT. In the table there are over 25,000 gamma-chain clones, around 3% of which are singletons. Sequencing was performed on gamma-delta T cells from blood. The receptor source for this set is a pool of human donors (malaria-infected and uninfected, not separated).

In its sample, this clone was seen a few times. This likely came from a read error, as a far larger clone is one base away. The chain combines TRGV2 with TRGJP1. Matching the DNA to germline supplied the J gene, which TCRdb does not give. The CDR3 has 14 amino acids. Per germline, CDR1 EGSNGY and CDR2 YDSYNSKV. The CDR3 loop reads CATWGGRTGWFKIF. The CDR3 bases are TGTGCCACCTGGGGCGGGAGGACTGGTTGGTTCAAGATATTT.

As for this clone: This sequence is one base from a far larger clone and is likely a read error. Other DNA sequences in this specimen translate into the identical CDR3. The chain couples TRGV8 to TRGJ1 or TRGJ2. As TCRdb names no J gene, one was assigned here on the basis of a DNA match to germline. The CDR3 consists of 14 residues. The germline V gene has CDR1 VENAVY and CDR2 YDSYNSRV. The ends lost 4 bases at V and 2 bases at J; junction bases unmatched: 8. DNA for the CDR3: TGTGCCACCTGGGACTTTTTGGATTATTATAAGAAACTCTTT. As protein: CATWDFLDYYKKLF.

This clone was seen at least ten times. TCRdb records a much larger clone's protein for this DNA, with a difference at residue 7 that likely arises from a read error; the protein given is the translation of the DNA. The chain couples TRGV5 to TRGJ1 or TRGJ2. TCRdb gives no J gene; it was assigned here by matching the DNA to germline. This CDR3 spans 15 amino acids. Germline trimming cut 0 bases from V and 2 bases from J; bases unmatched to any gene: 7. CDR1 and CDR2 from the germline V gene are VINAFY and YDVSNSKD. The CDR3 coding sequence is TGTGCCACCTGGGACAGGCAGGTTGATTATTATAAGAAACTCTTT. Encoded protein: CATWDRQVDYYKKLF.

On this clone itself: A single base is all that separates this from a far larger clone, so a read error is likely. This specimen includes other DNA sequences encoding the same CDR3. The J gene is TRGJP2, the V gene TRGV9. As TCRdb names no J gene, one was assigned here on the basis of a DNA match to germline. With V trimmed by 10 bases and J by 0 bases, 8 bases remained unmatched. The CDR3 length is 14 residues. Germline V lookup: CDR1 GITISATS, CDR2 ISYDGTV (reference sequence). The CDR3: CALWTYSSDWIKTF. The CDR3 coding sequence is TGTGCCTTATGGACTTATAGTAGTGATTGGATCAAGACGTTT.

Of note for this clone: A read error likely explains why the TCRdb protein, taken from a much larger clone, differs from this DNA's translation at residue 4; the protein shown is translated from the DNA. This sample includes further DNA sequences coding for the same CDR3. The CDR3: CALREVQGGLGKKIKVF. The DNA of the CDR3 is TGTGCCTTGAGGGAGGTGCAAGGGGGGTTGGGCAAAAAAATCAAGGTATTT. The chain joins TRGV9 to TRGJP. The J gene, missing from TCRdb, was assigned here through DNA to germline matching. CDR3 length equals 17 residues. From germline, CDR1 is GITISATS and CDR2 ISYDGTV (reference sequence).

This clone was observed a handful of times. This clone may be a read error of a much larger clone one base away. The sample has other DNA sequences that encode this CDR3 too. This chain connects TRGV5 to TRGJ1 or TRGJ2. TCRdb leaves out the J gene; it was filled in here by matching the DNA to germline. The germline V gene encodes CDR1 VINAFY and CDR2 YDVSNSKD. The length of the CDR3 is 13 residues. This chain's CDR3 is CATWATYYYKKLF. CDR3 coding DNA: TGCGCCACCTGGGCAACCTATTATTATAAGAAACTCTTT.

As concerns this clone: This likely stems from a read error, as it lies one base from a far larger clone. The same CDR3 is also encoded by other DNA sequences in this sample. The J gene has no call, while the V gene is TRGV9. This CDR3 comprises 13 residues. Looked up from germline, CDR1 is GITISATS and CDR2 is ISYDGTV (reference sequence). The CDR3 DNA follows: TGTGCCTTGTGGGAGGTGATGAGGAATAAGAAGCTCTTT. Translating gives CALWEVMRNKKLF.

In this sample, this clone turned up many times. For this DNA, TCRdb reports the protein of a much larger clone, which diverges at residue 3, most likely from a read error; the protein presented here is translated directly from the DNA. V is TRGV9 and J is TRGJP. In the absence of a J gene in TCRdb, the DNA was matched to germline to assign it here. CDR1 is GITISATS, CDR2 ISYDGTV, per germline (reference sequence). The CDR3 loop spans 16 amino acids. The CDR3 region has the DNA TGTGCCTCGTGGGAGGTGTCGGAGTTGGGCAAAAAAATCAAGGTATTT. As protein: CASWEVSELGKKIKVF.